A selection of T cell receptor beta chains follows, all from one sample in a study of control samples from healthy donors and cancer patients. Generated by immunoSEQ multiplex PCR, the TCRdb table keeps only in-frame clones and is missing some. This table holds some 79,000 clones, about 90% found once. Source material: blood. These receptors were taken from a woman in her forties or fifties in good health. Both conserved end residues are part of each CDR3. D genes are given only for firm matches. Clone sizes are given selectively: once, few, many, or a class where the clone is expanded.

d_call: TRBD2; j_call: TRBJ2-1; v_call: TRBV11-1; clone_size: NA; cdr3_nt: TGTGCCAGCAGCTTCACTAGCGGCTACAATGAGCAGTTCTTC; cdr3_aa: CASSFTSGYNEQFF
d_call: TRBD1; j_call: TRBJ2-5; v_call: TRBV5-8; clone_size: NA; cdr3_nt: TGTGCCAGCAAGACATCAGGGGGCGGTTACACCCAGTACTTC; cdr3_aa: CASKTSGGGYTQYF
d_call: TRBD2; j_call: TRBJ2-1; v_call: TRBV27; clone_size: NA; cdr3_nt: TGTGCCAGCAGTAGAGTTGGGCTAGCGGGAGTTAATGAGCAGTTCTTC; cdr3_aa: CASSRVGLAGVNEQFF
d_call: NA; j_call: TRBJ1-6; v_call: TRBV6-1; clone_size: NA; cdr3_nt: TGTGCCAGCAGTGAAGGGGTTGGATCCTATAATTCACCCCTCCACTTT; cdr3_aa: CASSEGVGSYNSPLHF
d_call: NA; j_call: TRBJ2-7; v_call: TRBV10-3; clone_size: NA; cdr3_nt: TGTGCCATCAGTGACGGCGAGCAGTACTTC; cdr3_aa: CAISDGEQYF
d_call: TRBD1; j_call: TRBJ1-5; v_call: TRBV19; clone_size: NA; cdr3_nt: TGTGCCAGTAGTATCGGACCGACAGGGCTTCCCAATCAGCCCCAGCATTTT; cdr3_aa: CASSIGPTGLPNQPQHF
d_call: TRBD1; j_call: TRBJ1-3; v_call: TRBV6-1; clone_size: NA; cdr3_nt: TGTGCCAGCAGTGAAAATCCGCAGGGGGCATATGGAAACACCATATATTTT; cdr3_aa: CASSENPQGAYGNTIYF
d_call: TRBD2; j_call: TRBJ2-7; v_call: TRBV9; clone_size: few; cdr3_nt: TGTGCCAGCAGCGTAGCCCTCTCGCGGGAGACGGGAGAGCAGTACTTC; cdr3_aa: CASSVALSRETGEQYF
d_call: NA; j_call: TRBJ1-1; v_call: TRBV10-3; clone_size: NA; cdr3_nt: TGTGCCGCCCGGGGCGGGGAGGGGGGGAGTATGGTGAACACTGAAGCTTTCTTT; cdr3_aa: CAARGGEGGSMVNTEAFF
d_call: NA; j_call: TRBJ2-6; v_call: TRBV19; clone_size: NA; cdr3_nt: TGTGCCAGTAAAAAAGGAGGGAGACGGACCGGGGCCAACGTCCTGACTTTC; cdr3_aa: CASKKGGRRTGANVLTF
d_call: NA; j_call: TRBJ2-2; v_call: TRBV5-5; clone_size: NA; cdr3_nt: TGTGCCAGCACCCCAACCTGGGTTATTAACACCGGGGAGCTGTTTTTT; cdr3_aa: CASTPTWVINTGELFF
d_call: NA; j_call: TRBJ2-2; v_call: TRBV19; clone_size: NA; cdr3_nt: TGTGCCAGTAGAGAACAGACGGGTGCCGGGGAGCTGTTTTTT; cdr3_aa: CASREQTGAGELFF
d_call: NA; j_call: TRBJ2-3; v_call: TRBV27; clone_size: once; cdr3_nt: TGTGCCAGCAGTTTTAGGACAGTTAGCACAGATACGCAGTATTTT; cdr3_aa: CASSFRTVSTDTQYF
d_call: NA; j_call: TRBJ1-5; v_call: TRBV2; clone_size: NA; cdr3_nt: TGTGCCAGCAGTGATGGTACCAGTGGGCCCCAGCATTTT; cdr3_aa: CASSDGTSGPQHF
d_call: TRBD1; j_call: TRBJ2-3; v_call: TRBV28; clone_size: NA; cdr3_nt: TGTGCCAGCAGTAAACAGGGGACAGGAACTCACGATACGCAGTATTTT; cdr3_aa: CASSKQGTGTHDTQYF
d_call: NA; j_call: TRBJ2-1; v_call: TRBV11-2; clone_size: NA; cdr3_nt: TGTGCCAGCAGCTTAGACGGGCACTCCAAAGAGCAGTTCTTC; cdr3_aa: CASSLDGHSKEQFF
d_call: NA; j_call: TRBJ1-6; v_call: TRBV5-4; clone_size: NA; cdr3_nt: TGTGCCAGCAGCCTTTTTAATTCACCCCTCCACTTT; cdr3_aa: CASSLFNSPLHF
d_call: NA; j_call: TRBJ1-1; v_call: TRBV2; clone_size: NA; cdr3_nt: TGTGCCAGCAGGCGGGACACTGAAGCTTTCTTT; cdr3_aa: CASRRDTEAFF
d_call: NA; j_call: TRBJ1-5; v_call: TRBV2; clone_size: NA; cdr3_nt: TGTGCCAGCAGTGAAGGGCTAGGGCAGAATCAGCCCCAGCATTTT; cdr3_aa: CASSEGLGQNQPQHF
d_call: TRBD1; j_call: TRBJ2-5; v_call: TRBV25-1; clone_size: NA; cdr3_nt: TGTGCCAGCAGTGCTCTCCTGGGACAGGGAGAGACCCAGTACTTC; cdr3_aa: CASSALLGQGETQYF
d_call: TRBD1; j_call: TRBJ2-1; v_call: TRBV6-4; clone_size: NA; cdr3_nt: TGTGCCAGCAGTGAGGGGACAGGCTACAATGAGCAGTTCTTC; cdr3_aa: CASSEGTGYNEQFF
d_call: NA; j_call: TRBJ1-1; v_call: TRBV2; clone_size: once; cdr3_nt: TGTGCCAGAATGGATTCAGGGAACACTGAAGCTTTCTTT; cdr3_aa: CARMDSGNTEAFF
d_call: NA; j_call: TRBJ2-3; v_call: TRBV29-1; clone_size: NA; cdr3_nt: TGCAGCGTTGTACGGGGTAGCGCGCTGGCAGATACGCAGTATTTT; cdr3_aa: CSVVRGSALADTQYF
d_call: NA; j_call: TRBJ2-7; v_call: TRBV20-1; clone_size: NA; cdr3_nt: TGCAGTGCTAGTGCGGGCCGGGTCTCCTACGAGCAGTACTTC; cdr3_aa: CSASAGRVSYEQYF
d_call: NA; j_call: TRBJ1-5; v_call: TRBV6-5; clone_size: once; cdr3_nt: TGTGCCAGCAGGACAGGCCCTAATCAGCCCCAGCATTTT; cdr3_aa: CASRTGPNQPQHF
d_call: NA; j_call: TRBJ1-1; v_call: TRBV2; clone_size: NA; cdr3_nt: TGTGCCAGCAGCGCAGATTCAGGAAACACTGAAGCTTTCTTT; cdr3_aa: CASSADSGNTEAFF
d_call: NA; j_call: TRBJ2-1; v_call: TRBV5-5; clone_size: NA; cdr3_nt: TGTGCCAGCAGCTTGGATTGGTTGGTGGGCAGGGGGGAAGACAATGAGCAGTTCTTC; cdr3_aa: CASSLDWLVGRGEDNEQFF
d_call: TRBD2; j_call: TRBJ2-1; v_call: TRBV15; clone_size: NA; cdr3_nt: TGTGCCACCAGCAGAGACAAGACTAGCTGGAGCTCCTACAATGAGCAGTTCTTC; cdr3_aa: CATSRDKTSWSSYNEQFF
d_call: NA; j_call: TRBJ2-7; v_call: TRBV7-9; clone_size: NA; cdr3_nt: TGTGCCAGCAGCTTATCGGCAGGGTCCTACGAGCAGTACTTC; cdr3_aa: CASSLSAGSYEQYF
d_call: TRBD2; j_call: TRBJ2-1; v_call: TRBV7-3; clone_size: NA; cdr3_nt: TGTGCCAGCAGCTTAACGAGGGCTAGCGGGAGTTTGAATGAGCAGTTCTTC; cdr3_aa: CASSLTRASGSLNEQFF
d_call: NA; j_call: TRBJ1-1; v_call: TRBV19; clone_size: NA; cdr3_nt: TGTGCCAGTAGTATCACGGGGCGCACTGAAGCTTTCTTT; cdr3_aa: CASSITGRTEAFF
d_call: NA; j_call: TRBJ1-1; v_call: TRBV6-1; clone_size: NA; cdr3_nt: TGTGCCAGCAGTGAAGCCAGGGGATTCGCTGAAGCTTTCTTT; cdr3_aa: CASSEARGFAEAFF
d_call: TRBD1; j_call: TRBJ1-2; v_call: TRBV11-3; clone_size: NA; cdr3_nt: TGTGCCAGCAGCTTAGACCCTTCCTGGACAGGTTTTTCACGGGCGGCGGACTATGGCTACACCTTC; cdr3_aa: CASSLDPSWTGFSRAADYGYTF
d_call: NA; j_call: TRBJ2-2; v_call: TRBV6-5; clone_size: NA; cdr3_nt: TGTGCCAGCAGGCAGGCGCCGAGGACCGGGGAGCTGTTTTTT; cdr3_aa: CASRQAPRTGELFF
d_call: TRBD1; j_call: TRBJ1-2; v_call: TRBV15; clone_size: NA; cdr3_nt: TGTGCCACCAGCAGATCCGGTCCCGGGACAGCTAACTATGGCTACACCTTC; cdr3_aa: CATSRSGPGTANYGYTF
d_call: NA; j_call: TRBJ2-5; v_call: TRBV28; clone_size: NA; cdr3_nt: TGTGCCAGCAGTTTATTCCGTCTGGATGGTATCCAGTACTTC; cdr3_aa: CASSLFRLDGIQYF
d_call: TRBD1; j_call: TRBJ1-4; v_call: TRBV7-8; clone_size: NA; cdr3_nt: TGTGCCAGCAGCTTAGGAGGAGGACAGGGTAGGAATGAAAAACTGTTTTTT; cdr3_aa: CASSLGGGQGRNEKLFF
d_call: NA; j_call: TRBJ2-3; v_call: TRBV15; clone_size: NA; cdr3_nt: TGTGCCACCAGCACCTATACGGGGTTGGGCACAGATACGCAGTATTTT; cdr3_aa: CATSTYTGLGTDTQYF
d_call: NA; j_call: TRBJ1-2; v_call: TRBV30; clone_size: NA; cdr3_nt: TGTGCCTGGACTAGAAAACAGGGACTCTATGGCTACACCTTC; cdr3_aa: CAWTRKQGLYGYTF
d_call: NA; j_call: TRBJ1-2; v_call: TRBV5-4; clone_size: NA; cdr3_nt: TGTGCCAGCAGCCGATATCAGGGAGTCGATGGCTACACCTTC; cdr3_aa: CASSRYQGVDGYTF
d_call: NA; j_call: TRBJ2-2; v_call: TRBV7-8; clone_size: once; cdr3_nt: TGTGCCAGCAGCTCCCGGGACCACCTCCTGGGCGGGGAGCTGTTTTTT; cdr3_aa: CASSSRDHLLGGELFF
d_call: TRBD2; j_call: TRBJ2-1; v_call: TRBV3-1/TRBV3-2; clone_size: NA; cdr3_nt: TGTGCCAGCAGATTTGCGGGCGTGGGAGGGAATGAGCAGTTCTTC; cdr3_aa: CASRFAGVGGNEQFF
d_call: TRBD1; j_call: TRBJ1-1; v_call: TRBV30; clone_size: NA; cdr3_nt: TGTGCCTGGAGGGGACAGGGGGAGACTGAAGCTTTCTTT; cdr3_aa: CAWRGQGETEAFF
d_call: NA; j_call: TRBJ2-7; v_call: TRBV5-1; clone_size: NA; cdr3_nt: TGCGCCAGCAGCTTGGCTGGCGATCTCAACCACGAGCAGTACTTC; cdr3_aa: CASSLAGDLNHEQYF
d_call: TRBD2; j_call: TRBJ2-7; v_call: TRBV10-3; clone_size: once; cdr3_nt: TGTGCCATCAGTGACGGTAGCGGGAGGAATTCCTACGAGCAGTACTTC; cdr3_aa: CAISDGSGRNSYEQYF
d_call: TRBD1; j_call: TRBJ2-3; v_call: TRBV7-3; clone_size: NA; cdr3_nt: TGTGCCAGCAGCACCGGGACAGGGGGCGGAGGGTTCACAGATACGCAGTATTTT; cdr3_aa: CASSTGTGGGGFTDTQYF
d_call: NA; j_call: TRBJ1-6; v_call: TRBV6-2/TRBV6-3; clone_size: NA; cdr3_nt: TGTGCCAGCAGACCTCCCGGACCTGGAGGACCCCTCCACTTT; cdr3_aa: CASRPPGPGGPLHF
d_call: TRBD1; j_call: TRBJ1-4; v_call: TRBV6-6; clone_size: NA; cdr3_nt: TGTGCCAGCAGTCTGACCGAACCCACAGGGGGGTATGAAAAACTGTTTTTT; cdr3_aa: CASSLTEPTGGYEKLFF
d_call: NA; j_call: TRBJ1-2; v_call: TRBV7-2; clone_size: NA; cdr3_nt: TGTGCCAGCAGCTTAGCGGCCTATGGCTACACCTTC; cdr3_aa: CASSLAAYGYTF
d_call: NA; j_call: TRBJ1-2; v_call: TRBV5-1; clone_size: NA; cdr3_nt: TGCGCCAGCAGCTTTGGGGCCGCTGGCTACACCTTC; cdr3_aa: CASSFGAAGYTF
d_call: TRBD1; j_call: TRBJ1-4; v_call: TRBV6-5; clone_size: NA; cdr3_nt: TGTGCCAGCAGTCTCAGGGGGCATAGAGAAAAACTGTTTTTT; cdr3_aa: CASSLRGHREKLFF
d_call: TRBD1; j_call: TRBJ1-1; v_call: TRBV6-1; clone_size: NA; cdr3_nt: TGTGCCAGCACCTACCAGGGGGCGCAGACTGAAGCTTTCTTT; cdr3_aa: CASTYQGAQTEAFF
d_call: NA; j_call: TRBJ2-6; v_call: TRBV15; clone_size: NA; cdr3_nt: TGTGCCACCAGCAGAGATGGACCTCTTGGGGCCAACGTCCTGACTTTC; cdr3_aa: CATSRDGPLGANVLTF
d_call: NA; j_call: TRBJ1-6; v_call: TRBV27; clone_size: NA; cdr3_nt: TGTGCCAGCAGTTTATTGCCCTCAACACTGAATTCACCCCTCCACTTT; cdr3_aa: CASSLLPSTLNSPLHF
d_call: NA; j_call: TRBJ1-2; v_call: TRBV29-1; clone_size: NA; cdr3_nt: TGCAGCGCCCTGGGGCTCAATGGCTACACCTTC; cdr3_aa: CSALGLNGYTF